Below, 8 T cell receptor beta chains from the same sample are listed, as sequenced in a study of CD4 and CD8 cells across lung adenocarcinoma regions (dated by TCRdb to 2016 to 2018). Library generation was performed with PCR. The sample was run on a HiSeq X Ten. TCRdb applied fastp at Q25 and MiXCR to the public reads, then kept only in-frame beta chains. Rows matching on CDR3 protein sequence are summarized as one entry with the most common DNA and genes. This sample comprises about 12,000 distinct CDR3 sequences, over 45% of them detected only once. The ten top clones hold 25% to 35% of the sample. Input material: CD8+ T cells from the margin of a lung tumor. The sample's cell subset or site label, decoded: tumor margin region. The origin of the receptors is a male donor with lung adenocarcinoma. The CD4 and CD8 labels of this study may be unreliable.

This clonotype was seen at least ten times. This chain links TRBV6-5 with TRBJ1-2; D might be TRBD1 (6 bases). Trimming removed 6 bases from V and 6 bases from J, with 20 bases in between. The CDR3 contains 15 residues. Germline V gene lookup returns CDR1 MNHEY and CDR2 SVGAGI. CDR3 coding DNA: TGTGCCAGCAGCCCCCCGGGGGGCCTATGGGATGGCTACACCTTC. Amino acid sequence: CASSPPGGLWDGYTF.

There are a few counts of this clonotype. The chain employs TRBV4-1 and TRBJ1-2; D gene uncertain. V dropped 0 bases and J dropped 3 bases, with 14 bases sitting between them. The CDR3 runs 16 residues. Per the germline V gene, CDR1 is MGHRA and CDR2 is YSYEKL. The CDR3 region is CASSQDLSGLDYGYTF. The CDR3 nucleotides are TGCGCCAGCAGCCAAGATCTGAGCGGTCTGGACTATGGCTACACCTTC.

The rearrangement uses TRBV6-1 and TRBJ1-1, with TRBD1 as a possible D gene (6 bases). This CDR3 has 14 residues. From germline, CDR1 is MNHNS and CDR2 SASEGT. Between the trimmed V and J ends, which lost 4 bases and 4 bases, there was a span of 13 bases. In nucleotides, the CDR3 is TGTGCCAGCAGTGGGCGGAGGGGGAGCACTGAAGCTTTCTTT. Encoded protein: CASSGRRGSTEAFF.

This clonotype was detected many times. The chain employs TRBV6-1 and TRBJ2-1, with TRBD2 identical over 8 bases. The J call could be wrong; TRBJ2-7 is a better fit for the DNA end. This CDR3 comprises 18 residues. Germline loops: CDR1 MNHNS, CDR2 SASEGT. CDR3 protein: CASSEVSGGGSSYNEQYF. CDR3 nucleotides: TGTGCCAGCAGTGAAGTTTCGGGAGGGGGTAGCTCCTACAATGAGCAGTACTTC.

This clonotype showed up just a few times. V gene TRBV7-2 combines with J gene TRBJ2-1; D not resolved. Germline values: CDR1 SGHTA, CDR2 FQGNSA. There are 12 residues in the CDR3. V shed 1 base and J shed 10 bases, with 8 bases lying between them. CDR3 in amino acids: CASSLEGSEQFF. CDR3 nucleotides: TGTGCCAGCAGCTTAGAAGGAAGCGAGCAGTTCTTC.

This clonotype counts as medium-sized. The J gene is TRBJ2-1, the V gene TRBV6-1; 7 nucleotides match TRBD2. V was pared by 6 bases and J by 2 bases, with 4 bases of the junction left unmatched. The CDR3 runs 14 residues. Germline V gives CDR1 MNHNS, CDR2 SASEGT. In nucleotides, the CDR3 is TGTGCCAGCAGCCCCAGCGGGACCTACAATGAGCAGTTCTTC. Translation gives CASSPSGTYNEQFF.

This chain links TRBV6-2 or TRBV6-3 with TRBJ2-3; D remains ambiguous. The DNA matches TRBJ2-5 better at its end, which makes the J call doubtful. The germline gives CDR1 MNHEY, CDR2 SVGEGT. CDR3 size: 12 residues. This CDR3 is CARSSDPYTQYF. As DNA, the CDR3 is TGTGCCAGGAGCTCCGACCCCTATACCCAGTACTTC.

The chain couples TRBV6-4 to TRBJ1-1; D is perhaps TRBD1 (6 bases). The germline V gene encodes CDR1 MRHNA and CDR2 SNTAGT. This CDR3 contains 14 residues. With 5 bases removed from V and 5 bases from J, the gap between germline ends came to 15 bases. The CDR3 reads CASSKSGGATEAFF. For the CDR3, the DNA is TGTGCCAGCAGTAAATCGGGGGGGGCGACTGAAGCTTTCTTT.